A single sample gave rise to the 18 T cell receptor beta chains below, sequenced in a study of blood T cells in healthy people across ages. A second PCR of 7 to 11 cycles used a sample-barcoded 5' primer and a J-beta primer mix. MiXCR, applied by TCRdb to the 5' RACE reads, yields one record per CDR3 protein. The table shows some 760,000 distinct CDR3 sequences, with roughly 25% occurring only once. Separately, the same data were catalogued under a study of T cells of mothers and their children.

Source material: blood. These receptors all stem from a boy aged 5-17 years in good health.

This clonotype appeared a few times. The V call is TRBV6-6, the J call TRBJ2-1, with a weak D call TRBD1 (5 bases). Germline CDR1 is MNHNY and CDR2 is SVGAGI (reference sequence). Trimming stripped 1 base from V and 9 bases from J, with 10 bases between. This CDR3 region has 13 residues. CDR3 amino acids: CASSYFQGTEQFF. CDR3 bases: TGTGCCAGCAGTTACTTTCAGGGTACTGAGCAGTTCTTC.

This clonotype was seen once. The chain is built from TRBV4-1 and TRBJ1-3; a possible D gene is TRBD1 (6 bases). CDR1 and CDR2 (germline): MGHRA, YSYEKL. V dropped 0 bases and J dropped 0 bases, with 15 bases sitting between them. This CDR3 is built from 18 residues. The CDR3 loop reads CASSQERFRDNSGNTIYF. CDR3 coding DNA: TGCGCCAGCAGCCAAGAAAGGTTCCGGGACAACTCTGGAAACACCATATATTTT.

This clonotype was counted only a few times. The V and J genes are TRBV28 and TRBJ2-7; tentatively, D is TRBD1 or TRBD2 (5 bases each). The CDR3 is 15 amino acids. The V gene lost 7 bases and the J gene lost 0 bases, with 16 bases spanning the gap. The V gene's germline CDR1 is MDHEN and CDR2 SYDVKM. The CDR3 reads CASMRAGKGSYEQYF. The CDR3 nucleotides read TGTGCCAGCATGAGGGCAGGGAAAGGCTCCTACGAGCAGTACTTC. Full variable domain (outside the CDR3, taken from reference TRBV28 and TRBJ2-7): DVKVTQSSRYLVKRTGEKVFLECVQDMDHENMFWYRQDPGLGLRLIYFSYDVKMKEKGDIPEGYSVSREKKERFSLILESASTNQTSMYLCASMRAGKGSYEQYFGPGTRLTVT.

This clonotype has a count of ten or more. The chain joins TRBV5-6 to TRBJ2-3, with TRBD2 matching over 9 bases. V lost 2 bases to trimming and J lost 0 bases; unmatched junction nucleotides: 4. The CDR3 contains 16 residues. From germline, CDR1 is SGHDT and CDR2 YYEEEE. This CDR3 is CASSLAGGTSTDTQYF. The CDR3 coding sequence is TGTGCCAGCAGCTTAGCGGGGGGTACTAGCACAGATACGCAGTATTTT. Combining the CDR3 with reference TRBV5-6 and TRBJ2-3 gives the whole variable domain DAGVTQSPTHLIKTRGQQVTLRCSPKSGHDTVSWYQQALGQGPQFIFQYYEEEERQRGNFPDRFSGHQFPNYSSELNVNALLLGDSALYLCASSLAGGTSTDTQYFGPGTRLTVL.

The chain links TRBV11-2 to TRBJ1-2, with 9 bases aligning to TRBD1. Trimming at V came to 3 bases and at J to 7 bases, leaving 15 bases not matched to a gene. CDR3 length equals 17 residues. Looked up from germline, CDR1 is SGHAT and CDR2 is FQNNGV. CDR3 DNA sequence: TGTGCCAGCAGCTTGACACCCGTGACAGGGGGAATGGGTGGCTACACCTTC. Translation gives CASSLTPVTGGMGGYTF.

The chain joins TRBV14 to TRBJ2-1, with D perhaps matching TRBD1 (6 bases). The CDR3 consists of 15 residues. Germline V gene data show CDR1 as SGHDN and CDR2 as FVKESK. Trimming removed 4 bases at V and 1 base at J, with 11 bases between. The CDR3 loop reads CASSRSGTSYNEQFF. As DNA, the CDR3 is TGTGCCAGCAGCCGGTCCGGGACATCCTACAATGAGCAGTTCTTC.

The CDR3 is CASSEGWGETQYF. The CDR3 coding sequence is TGCGCCAGCAGTGAGGGGTGGGGGGAGACCCAGTACTTC. The rearrangement links TRBV4-3 to TRBJ2-5, with D perhaps matching TRBD1 or TRBD2 (5 bases each). The CDR3 is 13 residues long. Germline assignment: CDR1 LGHNA and CDR2 YSLEER. Trimming took off 6 bases at V and 5 bases at J, with 13 bases between the two ends.

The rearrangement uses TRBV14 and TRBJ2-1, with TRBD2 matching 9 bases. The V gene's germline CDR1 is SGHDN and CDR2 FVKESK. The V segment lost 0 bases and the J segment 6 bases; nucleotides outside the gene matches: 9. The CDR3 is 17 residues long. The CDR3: CASSQDQGTSFPNEQFF. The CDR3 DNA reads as TGTGCCAGCAGCCAAGACCAGGGGACTAGCTTCCCCAATGAGCAGTTCTTC.

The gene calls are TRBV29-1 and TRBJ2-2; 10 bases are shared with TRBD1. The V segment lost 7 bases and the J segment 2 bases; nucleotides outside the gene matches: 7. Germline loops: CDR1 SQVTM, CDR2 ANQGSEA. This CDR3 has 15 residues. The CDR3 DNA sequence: TGCAGCGCTAGGACAGGGGGTCGAAACACCGGGGAGCTGTTTTTT. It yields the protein CSARTGGRNTGELFF.

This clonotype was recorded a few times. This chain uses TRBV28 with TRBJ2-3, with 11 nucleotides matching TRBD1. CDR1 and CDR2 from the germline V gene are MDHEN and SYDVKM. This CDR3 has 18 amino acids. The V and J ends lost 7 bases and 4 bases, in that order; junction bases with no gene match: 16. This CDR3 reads CASTPGRLGQGASDTQYF. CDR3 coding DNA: TGTGCCAGCACTCCGGGTAGGCTCGGACAGGGGGCGTCAGATACGCAGTATTTT. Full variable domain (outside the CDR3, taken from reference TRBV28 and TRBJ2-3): DVKVTQSSRYLVKRTGEKVFLECVQDMDHENMFWYRQDPGLGLRLIYFSYDVKMKEKGDIPEGYSVSREKKERFSLILESASTNQTSMYLCASTPGRLGQGASDTQYFGPGTRLTVL.

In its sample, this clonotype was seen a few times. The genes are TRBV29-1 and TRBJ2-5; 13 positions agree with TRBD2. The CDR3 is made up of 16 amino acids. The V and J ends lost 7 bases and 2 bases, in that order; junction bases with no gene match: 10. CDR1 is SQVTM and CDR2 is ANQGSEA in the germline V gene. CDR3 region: CSGQLAGGPGQETQYF. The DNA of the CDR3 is TGCAGCGGCCAACTAGCGGGAGGGCCTGGGCAAGAGACCCAGTACTTC.

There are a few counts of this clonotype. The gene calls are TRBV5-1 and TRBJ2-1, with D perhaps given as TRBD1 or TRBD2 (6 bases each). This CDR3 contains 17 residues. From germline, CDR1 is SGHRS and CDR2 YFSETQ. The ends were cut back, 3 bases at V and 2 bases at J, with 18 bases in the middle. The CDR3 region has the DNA TGCGCCAGCAGCTACGGACAGATTCTAGCGCCCTACAATGAGCAGTTCTTC. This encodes CASSYGQILAPYNEQFF.

The CDR3 reads CASRDPTTGLTNEQFF. CDR3 sequence (DNA): TGTGCCAGCAGAGACCCTACAACGGGACTAACTAATGAGCAGTTCTTC. This sequence joins TRBV28 and TRBJ2-1; 7 bases are shared with TRBD2. V shed 6 bases, J shed 7 bases, and the junction held 15 bases outside the gene matches. This CDR3 region has 16 residues. The germline gives CDR1 MDHEN, CDR2 SYDVKM.

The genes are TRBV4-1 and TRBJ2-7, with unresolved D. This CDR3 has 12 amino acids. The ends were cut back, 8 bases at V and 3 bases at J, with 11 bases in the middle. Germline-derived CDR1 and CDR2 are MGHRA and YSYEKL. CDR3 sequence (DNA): TGCGCCAGCGAGGCGGAGAACTACGAGCAGTACTTC. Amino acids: CASEAENYEQYF.

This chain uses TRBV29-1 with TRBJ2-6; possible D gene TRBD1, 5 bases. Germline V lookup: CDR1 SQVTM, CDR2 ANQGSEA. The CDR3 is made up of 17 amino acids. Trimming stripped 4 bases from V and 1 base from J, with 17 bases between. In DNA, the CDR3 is TGCAGCGTTGGGTTGGGGCTGCTCCCTTCTGGGGCCAACGTCCTGACTTTC. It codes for CSVGLGLLPSGANVLTF.

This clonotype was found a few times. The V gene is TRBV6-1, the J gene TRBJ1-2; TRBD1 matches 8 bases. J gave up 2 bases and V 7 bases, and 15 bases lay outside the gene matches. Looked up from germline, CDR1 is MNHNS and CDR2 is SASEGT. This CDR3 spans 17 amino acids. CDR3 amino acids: CASITLRTGLANYGYTF. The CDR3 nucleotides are TGTGCCAGCATCACCCTCAGGACAGGGCTGGCGAACTATGGCTACACCTTC.

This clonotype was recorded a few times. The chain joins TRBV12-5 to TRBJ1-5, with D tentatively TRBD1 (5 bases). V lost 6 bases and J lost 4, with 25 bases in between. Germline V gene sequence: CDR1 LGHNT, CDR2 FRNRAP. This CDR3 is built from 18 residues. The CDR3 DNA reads TGTGCTAGTGGCGTAACAGAAGGCTGGGGCGCCTTAAATCAGCCCCAGCATTTT. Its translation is CASGVTEGWGALNQPQHF.

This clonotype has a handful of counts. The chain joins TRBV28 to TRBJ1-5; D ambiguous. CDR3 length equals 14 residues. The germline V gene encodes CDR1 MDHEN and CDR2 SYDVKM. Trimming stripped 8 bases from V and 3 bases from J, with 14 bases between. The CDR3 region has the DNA TGTGCCAGCCTTCCCCCCCGGTCCAATCAGCCCCAGCATTTT. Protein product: CASLPPRSNQPQHF. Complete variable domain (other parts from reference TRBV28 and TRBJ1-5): DVKVTQSSRYLVKRTGEKVFLECVQDMDHENMFWYRQDPGLGLRLIYFSYDVKMKEKGDIPEGYSVSREKKERFSLILESASTNQTSMYLCASLPPRSNQPQHFGDGTRLSIL.